This T cell receptor (beta chain) originates from a study of OX40 agonist ivuxolimab in advanced cancers. On the study more broadly: In this cohort, patients received ivuxolimab, an agonistic anti-OX40 (CD134) antibody.

Produced via immunoSEQ multiplex PCR; TCRdb's table is partial and in-frame only. The sample has around 76,000 clones, roughly nine tenths seen once. Study conclusions and caveats: Mean expanded clone counts were higher in CD8+ than CD4+ T cells.

Of note for this clone: Its antigen is unidentified.

This TCR came from an adult with an advanced solid tumor such as melanoma, head and neck, liver or kidney cancer. Here the sequenced sample was CD4+ or CD8+ T cells sorted from blood, taken in a trial of the OX40 agonist ivuxolimab.

The CDR3, as DNA: TGTGCCAGCAGCCATCAGGCATTTTGGGTCGCCGGGGAGCTGTTTTTT. Its translation is CASSHQAFWVAGELFF. The chain recombines TRBV11-2 with TRBJ2-2; D is ambiguous. CDR3 length: 16 residues. In germline, CDR1 is SGHAT, CDR2 FQNNGV. Trimming stripped 5 bases from V and 6 bases from J, with 19 bases between.